The rows below give T cell receptor beta chains drawn from one sample of a study of CD8 T cells in ankylosing spondylitis. TCRdb ran MiXCR on the 5' RACE reads and lists one entry per CDR3 protein. The table includes 150,000 to 250,000 distinct CDR3 sequences, roughly 12% detected once. The sample consisted of blood, either unsorted or a sorted T cell fraction (not recorded which). The receptors stem from a male donor with ankylosing spondylitis or in good health (not recorded which). CDR3s include the opening cysteine and the closing phenylalanine or tryptophan. Each record gives: J gene, CDR3 length, V gene, D gene, clone size, CDR3 DNA, CDR3 protein. D genes are given only for firm matches. Where a row states a size, it is once, few, many or the class of an expanded clone; other rows omit it.

TRBJ2-6 | 14 | TRBV27 | . | few | TGTGCCAGCAGCCCTACCTCTGGGGCCAACGTCCTGACTTTC | CASSPTSGANVLTF
TRBJ2-1 | 13 | TRBV5-1 | . | . | TGCGCCAGCAGCTTGGTGACAGACAATGAGCAGTTCTTC | CASSLVTDNEQFF
TRBJ1-2 | 11 | TRBV20-1 | . | few | TGCAGTGCTAACTGGGAGGACGGCTACACCTTC | CSANWEDGYTF
TRBJ2-7 | 15 | TRBV19 | TRBD2 | . | TGTGCCAGTAGTATAGGTTCTAGCGGACCCTACGAGCAGTACTTC | CASSIGSSGPYEQYF
TRBJ2-2 | 12 | TRBV3-1 | . | many | TGTGCCAGCAGCCCAAGTACCGGGGAGCTGTTTTTT | CASSPSTGELFF
TRBJ2-1 | 13 | TRBV12-3/TRBV12-4 | . | many | TGTGCCAGCAGTCCCCTTGCTGCGGATGAGCAGTTCTTC | CASSPLAADEQFF
TRBJ2-7 | 16 | TRBV6-1 | TRBD2 | few | TGTGCCAGCAGACAGAGGTGGGCGGGAGGGTCCTACGAGCAGTACTTC | CASRQRWAGGSYEQYF
TRBJ2-2 | 18 | TRBV14 | . | . | TGTGCCAGCAGCCATTATGATCGGGGGGCCCTCAACACCGGGGAGCTGTTTTTT | CASSHYDRGALNTGELFF
TRBJ2-1 | 12 | TRBV6-5 | . | few | TGTGCCAGCAAGAGCTCCTACAATGAGCAGTTCTTC | CASKSSYNEQFF
TRBJ1-2 | 14 | TRBV2 | . | many | TGTGCCAGCAGTGACTCCGGGGCGCTGGGTGGCTACACCTTC | CASSDSGALGGYTF
TRBJ2-5 | 19 | TRBV11-1 | TRBD2 | . | TGTGCCAGCAGCTTAGCCAAAGGAGGTAGCGGGCGCCACCGAGAGACCCAGTACTTC | CASSLAKGGSGRHRETQYF
TRBJ1-1 | 12 | TRBV20-1 | TRBD1 | few | TGCAGTGCTAGGGACAGGGCCACTGAAGCTTTCTTT | CSARDRATEAFF
TRBJ1-2 | 16 | TRBV27 | . | few | TGTGCCAGCAGTTCGTCGCACTCAGACGGACTGGGAGGCTACACCTTC | CASSSSHSDGLGGYTF
TRBJ1-1 | 14 | TRBV5-1 | TRBD1 | many | TGCGCCAGCACCTTAGGACAGGGGTACACTGAAGCTTTCTTT | CASTLGQGYTEAFF
TRBJ2-1 | 17 | TRBV11-2 | . | . | TGTGCCAGCAGCTTAGACGGGCTATCGGGAGTAGCGAATGAGCAGTTCTTC | CASSLDGLSGVANEQFF